This entry lists 18 T cell receptor beta chains sequenced from one sample in a study of metastatic and nonmetastatic thyroid tumors. TCRdb redid the clone calls on the PCR reads using MiXCR. The sample yields 6,400 or so clones, 30% to 35% seen once. Treatment of any kind had been given to no patient before thyroid surgery. Sequenced input: tumor tissue. These receptors all stem from a female donor with papillary thyroid cancer or a benign thyroid nodule (not recorded which). Some clones in this sample may be carry-over from other donors' samples.

In the case of this clone: This may come from a read error, since a much larger clone is one base off. The V gene is TRBV30, the J gene TRBJ1-2; D gene uncertain. The CDR3 spans 14 residues. CDR1 and CDR2 (germline): GTSNPN, SVGIG (reference sequence). The CDR3 reads CAWSGSPSNYGYAF. CDR3 coding DNA: TGTGCCTGGAGTGGAAGCCCTTCTAACTATGGCTACGCCTTC.

The chain links TRBV9 to TRBJ1-2; 8 nucleotides line up with TRBD1. The CDR3 spans 16 residues. V dropped 4 bases and J dropped 4; count of bases not matched to a gene: 12. Germline loops: CDR1 SGDLS, CDR2 YYNGEE. The CDR3 loop reads CASSPRTGKRTYGYTF. CDR3 sequence (DNA): TGTGCCAGCAGCCCCCGGACAGGGAAGAGGACCTATGGCTACACCTTC. Using reference TRBV9 and TRBJ1-2 for the parts outside the CDR3, the full variable domain is DSGVTQTPKHLITATGQRVTLRCSPRSGDLSVYWYQQSLDQGLQFLIQYYNGEERAKGNILERFSAQQFPDLHSELNLSSLELGDSALYFCASSPRTGKRTYGYTFGSGTRLTVV.

This chain connects TRBV7-3 to TRBJ2-7; 11 nucleotides agree with TRBD1. The J segment lost 6 bases and the V segment lost 4 bases, leaving 5 bases of the junction unmatched. Per germline, CDR1 SGHTA and CDR2 FQGTGA. This CDR3 region has 14 residues. CDR3 in DNA: TGTGCCAGCAGCTCGGGACAGGGGGAAACCGAGCAGTACTTC. It codes for CASSSGQGETEQYF. Full variable domain (outside the CDR3, taken from reference TRBV7-3 and TRBJ2-7): GAGVSQTPSNKVTEKGKYVELRCDPISGHTALYWYRQSLGQGPEFLIYFQGTGAADDSGLPNDRFFAVRPEGSVSTLKIQRTERGDSAVYLCASSSGQGETEQYFGPGTRLTVT.

This clone showed up many times. V is TRBV13 and J is TRBJ1-1; D remains ambiguous. The V gene lost 5 bases and the J gene lost 3 bases, with 16 bases spanning the gap. Germline CDR1 PRHDT, CDR2 FYEKMQ (reference sequence). The CDR3 extends over 15 amino acids. The chain's CDR3 is CASSPSYERDTEAFF. CDR3 coding DNA: TGTGCCAGCAGCCCAAGTTACGAAAGGGACACTGAAGCTTTCTTT.

This clone was counted only a few times. The chain is built from TRBV19 and TRBJ2-5; unclear D gene. CDR1 is LNHDA, CDR2 SQIVND, per germline (reference sequence). V was trimmed by 4 bases and J by 1 base, leaving 10 bases between them. This CDR3 comprises 14 residues. The CDR3 spells CASSTGLGQETQYF. CDR3 in DNA: TGTGCCAGTAGTACCGGGTTGGGCCAAGAGACCCAGTACTTC. The full variable domain, rest sourced from reference TRBV19 and TRBJ2-5, is DGGITQSPKYLFRKEGQNVTLSCEQNLNHDAMYWYRQDPGQGLRLIYYSQIVNDFQKGDIAEGYSVSREKKESFPLTVTSAQKNPTAFYLCASSTGLGQETQYFGPGTRLLVL.

By share, this clone counts as medium-sized. This chain uses TRBV19 with TRBJ1-3; 9 bases align to TRBD1. With V trimmed by 3 bases and J by 2 bases, 2 bases remained unmatched. Looked up from germline, CDR1 is LNHDA and CDR2 is SQIVND (reference sequence). The CDR3 is made up of 15 amino acids. CDR3 DNA sequence: TGTGCCAGTAGTATCCGGGACAGGGCTGGAAACACCATATATTTT. Translation gives CASSIRDRAGNTIYF.

This clone occurred a few times. The chain couples TRBV6-1 to TRBJ1-2; 10 bases are shared with TRBD1. J lost 2 bases, V lost 6 bases, and 0 bases had no gene match. This CDR3 spans 13 amino acids. Germline loops: CDR1 MNHNS, CDR2 SASEGT. In DNA form, the CDR3 reads TGTGCCAGCAGGGGACAGGGGAACTATGGCTACACCTTC. Translated: CASRGQGNYGYTF.

J is TRBJ2-2 and V is TRBV6-2 or TRBV6-3, with 9 bases aligning to TRBD2. J gave up 4 bases and V 2 bases, and 8 bases lay outside the gene matches. This CDR3 spans 17 amino acids. Germline-derived CDR1 and CDR2 are MNHEY and SVGEGT. The CDR3 sequence is CASSYHPSGGSTGELFF. The CDR3 DNA reads TGTGCCAGCAGTTACCATCCCAGCGGGGGGTCCACCGGGGAGCTGTTTTTT.

The genes are TRBV28 and TRBJ1-2; 9 bases fit TRBD1. Germline trimming cut 6 bases from V and 1 base from J; bases unmatched to any gene: 12. CDR1 is MDHEN and CDR2 is SYDVKM in the germline V gene. The CDR3 contains 17 residues. The CDR3 reads CASSSPGQGGDNYGYTF. The CDR3 DNA sequence: TGTGCCAGCAGCTCACCGGGACAGGGTGGTGATAACTATGGCTACACCTTC.

This clone was seen many times. The V and J genes are TRBV4-3 and TRBJ2-2, with 9 bases fitting TRBD1. The length of the CDR3 is 17 residues. Germline CDR1 reads LGHNA; CDR2 reads YSLEER. V lost 2 bases and J lost 7; bases outside the gene matches: 11. The CDR3 protein is CASSQSDRGPRGGELFF. CDR3 DNA sequence: TGCGCCAGCAGCCAATCGGACAGGGGTCCCCGAGGCGGGGAGCTGTTTTTT.

The chain recombines TRBV7-9 with TRBJ1-2; D gene uncertain. Trimming removed 2 bases at V and 6 bases at J, with 13 bases between. This CDR3 has 14 amino acids. Germline V gene data show CDR1 as SEHNR and CDR2 as FQNEAQ (reference sequence). CDR3 nucleotide sequence: TGTGCCAGCAGCTTAACCGTCGCCGAGGATGGCTACACCTTC. This codes for CASSLTVAEDGYTF.

The V call is TRBV20-1, the J call TRBJ1-1; no clear D gene. Per the germline V gene, CDR1 is DFQATT and CDR2 is SNEGSKA (reference sequence). Deletions cut 3 bases from V and 0 bases from J, with 11 bases between. The CDR3 has 14 residues. In DNA, the CDR3 is TGCAGTGCTAGCCAGGTCAACATGAACACTGAAGCTTTCTTT. Its translation: CSASQVNMNTEAFF.

In its sample, this clone was seen a few times. The gene calls are TRBV6-1 and TRBJ2-3, with 8 bases aligning to TRBD2. Trimming at V came to 5 bases and at J to 5 bases, leaving 12 bases not matched to a gene. CDR1 and CDR2 from the germline V gene are MNHNS and SASEGT. The CDR3 totals 16 residues. The CDR3 DNA reads TGTGCCAGCAGTAGAGCGGGCGGGAGGCGGGAAGATACGCAGTATTTT. This translates into CASSRAGGRREDTQYF.

Relative to its sample, this clone is medium-sized. The chain has TRBV5-1 and TRBJ2-7; D might be TRBD2 (6 bases). Germline loops: CDR1 SGHRS, CDR2 YFSETQ. The CDR3 has 14 residues. Trimming shortened V by 1 base and J by 5 bases, and 13 bases separated the two germline ends. This CDR3 reads CASSLREVHHEQYF. The CDR3 DNA reads TGCGCCAGCAGCTTGAGGGAGGTTCACCACGAGCAGTACTTC.

The J gene is TRBJ1-2, the V gene TRBV27; 9 bases match TRBD1. The germline CDR1 and CDR2 sequences are MNHEY and SMNVEV (reference sequence). There are 15 residues in the CDR3. With 10 bases clipped from V and 2 bases from J, the junction kept 11 bases outside the gene matches. This chain's CDR3 is CATGGWTGENYGYTF. The CDR3 coding sequence is TGTGCCACTGGAGGATGGACAGGGGAAAACTATGGCTACACCTTC.

The chain employs TRBV6-1 and TRBJ1-2; D gene uncertain. Germline CDR1 and CDR2: MNHNS and SASEGT. CDR3 size: 13 residues. V lost 3 bases and J lost 8, with 13 bases in between. The DNA of the CDR3 is TGTGCCAGCAGTGACGGTCCGATGCTGGGCTACACCTTC. It encodes CASSDGPMLGYTF.

This clone was seen a few times. An end of the junction differs from the germline gene, which may be a read error. The chain has TRBV28 and TRBJ2-5; TRBD2 might be the D (6 bases). This CDR3 comprises 14 residues. CDR1 is MDHEN, CDR2 SYDVKM, per germline. The CDR3 region has the DNA TGTGCCAGCGGTTTAGATAGCGGACAAGAGACCCAGTACTTC. Amino acid sequence: CASGLDSGQETQYF.

This clone has more than one count but fewer than ten. Written as DNA, the CDR3 is TGTGCCAGCAGTTTATTTTCCGGGGAGCTGTTTTTT. It specifies CASSLFSGELFF. The chain combines TRBV27 with TRBJ2-2; D unclear. V shed 1 base and J shed 6 bases, with 3 bases lying between them. The CDR3 covers 12 residues. Germline V gene sequence: CDR1 MNHEY, CDR2 SMNVEV (reference sequence).